Described below is a single TCR beta chain sequence and its context. Its antigen remains unknown. The sample belongs to a study of T cell repertoires in cytomegalovirus infection. Study-wide background: It was the public TCR beta signatures that indicated both CMV infection and matching HLA type. General observations from the study: Clonotype analysis showed dominance of the ex vivo response by HLA-C-restricted CMV-specific TCR beta clonotypes.

One entry per CDR3 protein, called by TCRdb with MiXCR from the reads. Of approximately 730,000 distinct CDR3 sequences in the sample, under 35% were seen once. After removal of 5 bases from V and 5 bases from J, the junction contained 8 bases not matched to a gene. The CDR3 length is 15 residues. CDR1 and CDR2 (germline): LNHDA, SQIVND (reference sequence). The sample in question was cultured CD8+ T cells from PBMCs, obtained from culture after CMV antigen stimulation. This chain uses TRBV19 with TRBJ2-4; the match to TRBD1 covers 8 bases. The clonotype comes from a human donor in good health (CMV status not recorded). Some clones in this sample may be carry-over from other donors' samples. The CDR3 DNA is TGTGCCAGTAGTTCCCCCCTGACAGGGGAAAACATTCAGTACTTC. The encoded protein is CASSSPLTGENIQYF.